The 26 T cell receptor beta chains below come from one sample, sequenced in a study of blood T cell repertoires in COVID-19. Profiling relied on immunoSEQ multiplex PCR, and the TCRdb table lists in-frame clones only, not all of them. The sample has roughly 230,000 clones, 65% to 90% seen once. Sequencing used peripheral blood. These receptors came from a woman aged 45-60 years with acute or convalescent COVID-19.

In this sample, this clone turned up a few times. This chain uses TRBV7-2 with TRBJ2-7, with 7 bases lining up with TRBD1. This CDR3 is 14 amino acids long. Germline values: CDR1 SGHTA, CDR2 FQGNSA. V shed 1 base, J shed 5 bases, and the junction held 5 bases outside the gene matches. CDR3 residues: CASSLDRGRDEQYF. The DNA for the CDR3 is TGTGCCAGCAGCTTAGACAGGGGACGCGACGAGCAGTACTTC.

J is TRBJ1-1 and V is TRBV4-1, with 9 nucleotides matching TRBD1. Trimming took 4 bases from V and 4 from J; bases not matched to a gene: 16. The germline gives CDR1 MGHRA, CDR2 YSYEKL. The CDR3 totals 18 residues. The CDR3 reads CASSPKITPGTGSTEAFF. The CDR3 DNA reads TGCGCCAGCAGCCCGAAGATCACCCCTGGGACAGGGAGCACTGAAGCTTTCTTT.

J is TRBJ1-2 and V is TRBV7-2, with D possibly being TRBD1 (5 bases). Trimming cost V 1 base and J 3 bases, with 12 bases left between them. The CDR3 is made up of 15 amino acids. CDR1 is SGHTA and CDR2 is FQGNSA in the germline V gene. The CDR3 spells CASSLEGQGYYGYTF. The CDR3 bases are TGTGCCAGCAGCTTAGAAGGGCAGGGCTACTATGGCTACACCTTC. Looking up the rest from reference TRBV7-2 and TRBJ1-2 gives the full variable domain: GAGVSQSPSNKVTEKGKDVELRCDPISGHTALYWYRQSLGQGLEFLIYFQGNSAPDKSGLPSDRFSAERTGGSVSTLTIQRTQQEDSAVYLCASSLEGQGYYGYTFGSGTRLTVV.

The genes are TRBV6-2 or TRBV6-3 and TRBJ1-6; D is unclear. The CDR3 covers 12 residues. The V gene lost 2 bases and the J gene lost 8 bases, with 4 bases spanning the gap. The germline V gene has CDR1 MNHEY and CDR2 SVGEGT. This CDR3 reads CASSYHYSPLHF. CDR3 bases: TGTGCCAGCAGTTACCATTATTCACCCCTCCACTTT.

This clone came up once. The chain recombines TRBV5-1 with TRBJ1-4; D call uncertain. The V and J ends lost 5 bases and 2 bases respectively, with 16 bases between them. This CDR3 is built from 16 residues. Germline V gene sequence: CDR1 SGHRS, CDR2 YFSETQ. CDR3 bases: TGCGCCAGCAGACCTACCGAGGGTGGGACTAATGAAAAACTGTTTTTT. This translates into CASRPTEGGTNEKLFF.

In DNA, the CDR3 is TGCAGCGTTGGGGACAGGGGATCTGGAAACACCATATATTTT. Protein: CSVGDRGSGNTIYF. The gene calls are TRBV29-1 and TRBJ1-3, with 10 bases lining up with TRBD1. This CDR3 is 14 amino acids long. Looked up from germline, CDR1 is SQVTM and CDR2 is ANQGSEA. V lost 4 bases to trimming and J lost 1 base; unmatched junction nucleotides: 1. Full variable domain (missing parts from reference TRBV29-1 and TRBJ1-3): SAVISQKPSRDICQRGTSLTIQCQVDSQVTMMFWYRQQPGQSLTLIATANQGSEATYESGFVIDKFPISRPNLTFSTLTVSNMSPEDSSIYLCSVGDRGSGNTIYFGEGSWLTVV.

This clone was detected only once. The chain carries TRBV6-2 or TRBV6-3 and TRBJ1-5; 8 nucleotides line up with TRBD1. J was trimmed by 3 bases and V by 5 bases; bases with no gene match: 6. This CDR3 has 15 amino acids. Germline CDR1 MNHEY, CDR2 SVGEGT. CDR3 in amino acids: CASSVSGGINQPQHF. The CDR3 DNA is TGTGCCAGCAGTGTCTCAGGGGGCATCAATCAGCCCCAGCATTTT.

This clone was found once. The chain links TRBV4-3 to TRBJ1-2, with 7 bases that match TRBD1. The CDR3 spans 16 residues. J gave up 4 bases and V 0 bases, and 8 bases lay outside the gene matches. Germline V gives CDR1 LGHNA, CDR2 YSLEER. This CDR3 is CASSQDPGTELYGYTF. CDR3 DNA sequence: TGCGCCAGCAGCCAAGATCCCGGGACAGAACTCTATGGCTACACCTTC.

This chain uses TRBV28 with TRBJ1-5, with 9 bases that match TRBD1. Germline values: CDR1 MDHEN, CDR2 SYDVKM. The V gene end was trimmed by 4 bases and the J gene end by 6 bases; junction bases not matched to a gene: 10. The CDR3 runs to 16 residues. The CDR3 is CASSSVQGAVGQPQHF. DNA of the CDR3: TGTGCCAGCAGTTCCGTACAGGGGGCAGTGGGTCAGCCCCAGCATTTT.

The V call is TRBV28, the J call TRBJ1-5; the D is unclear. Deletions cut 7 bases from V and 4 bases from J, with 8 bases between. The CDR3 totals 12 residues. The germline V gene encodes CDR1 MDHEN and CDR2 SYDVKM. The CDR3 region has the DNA TGTGCCAGCACACTCGTTAATCAGCCCCAGCATTTT. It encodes CASTLVNQPQHF. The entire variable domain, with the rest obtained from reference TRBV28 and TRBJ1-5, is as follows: DVKVTQSSRYLVKRTGEKVFLECVQDMDHENMFWYRQDPGLGLRLIYFSYDVKMKEKGDIPEGYSVSREKKERFSLILESASTNQTSMYLCASTLVNQPQHFGDGTRLSIL.

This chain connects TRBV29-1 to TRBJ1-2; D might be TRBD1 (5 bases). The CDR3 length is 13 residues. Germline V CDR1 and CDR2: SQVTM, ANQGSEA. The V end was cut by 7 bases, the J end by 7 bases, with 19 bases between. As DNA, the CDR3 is TGCAGCGCCAAGGTGGGGGGGAATAGTGGCTACACCTTC. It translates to CSAKVGGNSGYTF.

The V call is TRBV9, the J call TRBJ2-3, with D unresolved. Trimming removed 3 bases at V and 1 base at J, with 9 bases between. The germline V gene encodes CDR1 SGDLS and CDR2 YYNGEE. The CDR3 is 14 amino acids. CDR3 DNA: TGTGCCAGCAGCGCCTACTACCGCACAGATACGCAGTATTTT. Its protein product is CASSAYYRTDTQYF.

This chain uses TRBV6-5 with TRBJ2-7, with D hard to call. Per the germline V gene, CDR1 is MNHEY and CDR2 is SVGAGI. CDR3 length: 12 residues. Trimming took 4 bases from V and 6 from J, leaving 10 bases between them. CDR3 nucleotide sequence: TGTGCCAGCAGTTCCAGGCCTGGCGAGCAGTACTTC. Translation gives CASSSRPGEQYF.

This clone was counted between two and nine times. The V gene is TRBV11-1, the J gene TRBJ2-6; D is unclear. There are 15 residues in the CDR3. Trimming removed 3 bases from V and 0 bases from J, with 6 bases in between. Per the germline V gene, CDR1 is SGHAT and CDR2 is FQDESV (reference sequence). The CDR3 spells CASSLVGSGANVLTF. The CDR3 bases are TGTGCCAGCAGCTTGGTCGGCTCTGGGGCCAACGTCCTGACTTTC.

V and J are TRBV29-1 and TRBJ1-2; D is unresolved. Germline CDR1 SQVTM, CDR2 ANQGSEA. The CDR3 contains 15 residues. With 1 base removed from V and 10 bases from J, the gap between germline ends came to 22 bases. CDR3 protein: CSVEGSNGSPVAYTF. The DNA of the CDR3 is TGCAGCGTTGAAGGATCGAATGGGAGTCCTGTTGCCTACACCTTC.

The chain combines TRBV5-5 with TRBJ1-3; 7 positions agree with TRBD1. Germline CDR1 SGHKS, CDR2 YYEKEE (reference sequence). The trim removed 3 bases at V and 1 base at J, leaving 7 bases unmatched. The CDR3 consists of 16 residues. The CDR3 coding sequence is TGTGCCAGCAGCTACCGGGACAGAGGATCTGGAAACACCATATATTTT. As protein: CASSYRDRGSGNTIYF.

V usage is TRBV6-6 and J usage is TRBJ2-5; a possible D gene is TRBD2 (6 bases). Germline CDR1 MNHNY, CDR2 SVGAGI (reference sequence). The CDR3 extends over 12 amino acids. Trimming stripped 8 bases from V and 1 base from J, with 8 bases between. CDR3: CASSGSQETQYF. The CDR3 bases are TGTGCCAGCTCCGGGAGCCAAGAGACCCAGTACTTC.

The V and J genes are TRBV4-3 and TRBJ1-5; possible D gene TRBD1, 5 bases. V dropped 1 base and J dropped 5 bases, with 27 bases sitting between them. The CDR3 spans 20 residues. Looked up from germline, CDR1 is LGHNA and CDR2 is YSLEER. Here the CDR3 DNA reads TGCGCCAGCAGCCAAGGGTACGGCGGAGCGGGTTTTGCAGGGTATCAGCCCCAGCATTTT. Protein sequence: CASSQGYGGAGFAGYQPQHF.

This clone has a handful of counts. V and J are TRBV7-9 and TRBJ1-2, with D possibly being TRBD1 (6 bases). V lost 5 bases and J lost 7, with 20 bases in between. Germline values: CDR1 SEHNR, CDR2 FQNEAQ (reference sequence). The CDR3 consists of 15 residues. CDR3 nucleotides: TGTGCCAGCAGCCATGAATTTACAGGGACCGGTGGCTACACCTTC. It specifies CASSHEFTGTGGYTF.

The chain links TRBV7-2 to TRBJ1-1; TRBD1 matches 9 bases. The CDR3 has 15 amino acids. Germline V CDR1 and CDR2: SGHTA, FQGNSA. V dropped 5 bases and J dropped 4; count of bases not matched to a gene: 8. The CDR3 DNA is TGTGCCAGCAGCCCATGGACAGGGGCCGGCACTGAAGCTTTCTTT. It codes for CASSPWTGAGTEAFF.

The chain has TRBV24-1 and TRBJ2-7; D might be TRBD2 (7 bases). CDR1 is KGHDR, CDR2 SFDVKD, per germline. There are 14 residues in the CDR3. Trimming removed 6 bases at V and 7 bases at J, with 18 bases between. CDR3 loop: CATSPSRGRREQYF. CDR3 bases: TGTGCCACCAGTCCCTCGCGGGGGCGAAGGGAGCAGTACTTC.

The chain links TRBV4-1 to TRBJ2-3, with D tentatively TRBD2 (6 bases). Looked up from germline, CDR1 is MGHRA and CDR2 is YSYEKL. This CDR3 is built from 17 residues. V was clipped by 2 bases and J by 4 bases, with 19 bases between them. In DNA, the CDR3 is TGCGCCAGCAGCCAATTCCCCCCTGGCGGGGAGTCAGATACGCAGTATTTT. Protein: CASSQFPPGGESDTQYF.

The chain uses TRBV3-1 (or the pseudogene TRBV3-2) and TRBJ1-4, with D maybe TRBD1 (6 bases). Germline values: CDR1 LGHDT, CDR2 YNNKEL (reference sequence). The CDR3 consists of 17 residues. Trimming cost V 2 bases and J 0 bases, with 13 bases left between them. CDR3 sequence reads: CASSQPGHSATNEKLFF. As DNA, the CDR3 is TGTGCCAGCAGCCAACCGGGACACTCTGCAACTAATGAAAAACTGTTTTTT.

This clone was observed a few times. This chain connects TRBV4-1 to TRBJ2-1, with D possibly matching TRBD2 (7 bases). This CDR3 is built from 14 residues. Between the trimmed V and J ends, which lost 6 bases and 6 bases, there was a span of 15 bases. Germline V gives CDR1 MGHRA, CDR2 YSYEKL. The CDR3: CASRPLGGANEQFF. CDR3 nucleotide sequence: TGCGCCAGCAGACCCCTAGGGGGGGCCAATGAGCAGTTCTTC.

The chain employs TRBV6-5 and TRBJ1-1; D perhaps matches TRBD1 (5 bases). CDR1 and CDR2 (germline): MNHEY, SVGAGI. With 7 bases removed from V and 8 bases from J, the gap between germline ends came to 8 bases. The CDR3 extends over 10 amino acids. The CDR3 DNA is TGTGCCAGCATGTGGACAGAAGCTTTCTTT. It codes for CASMWTEAFF.

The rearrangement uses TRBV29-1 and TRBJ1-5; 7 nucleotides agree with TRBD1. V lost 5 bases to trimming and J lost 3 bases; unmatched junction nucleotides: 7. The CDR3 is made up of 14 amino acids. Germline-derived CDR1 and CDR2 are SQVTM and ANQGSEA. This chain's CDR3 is CSVRVGTANQPQHF. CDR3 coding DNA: TGCAGCGTTAGAGTAGGGACAGCCAATCAGCCCCAGCATTTT.